The 4 T cell receptor beta chains presented below share a single source sample, sequenced in a study of T cells in localized non-small cell lung cancer. Assay used: immunoSEQ multiplex PCR; TCRdb lists only in-frame clones, some missing. The table has tens of thousands of clones, 80% to 90% seen once; the top ten hold about a sixth. This specimen was peripheral blood, taken before any cancer treatment. Every receptor here comes from a male donor aged 60 or over with stage III squamous cell lung carcinoma.

The CDR3 region is CASSLDPTGSEPQHF. Written as DNA, the CDR3 is TGTGCCAGCAGCTTAGACCCGACAGGGAGTGAGCCCCAGCATTTT. This chain joins TRBV7-2 and TRBJ1-5, with TRBD1 matching over 7 bases. V gave up 1 base and J gave up 8 bases; unmatched junction bases: 8. The CDR3 has 15 residues. Germline lookup yields CDR1 SGHTA and CDR2 FQGNSA.

CDR3 in amino acids: CSAVSSGGAPGANVLTF. As DNA, the CDR3 is TGCAGCGCCGTCTCTAGCGGGGGGGCCCCTGGGGCCAACGTCCTGACTTTC. This sequence joins TRBV29-1 and TRBJ2-6, with 12 bases identical to TRBD2. The trim removed 7 bases at V and 2 bases at J, leaving 9 bases unmatched. This CDR3 has 17 amino acids. Germline CDR1 is SQVTM and CDR2 is ANQGSEA.

This clone was counted a single time. The chain employs TRBV7-2 and TRBJ1-1; possible D gene TRBD1, 6 bases. With 1 base removed from V and 8 bases from J, the gap between germline ends came to 11 bases. The CDR3 spans 13 residues. Per the germline V gene, CDR1 is SGHTA and CDR2 is FQGNSA. The DNA of the CDR3 is TGTGCCAGCAGCTTAGGGCAGGGGCGAGAAGCTTTCTTT. Its protein product is CASSLGQGREAFF.

V is TRBV5-4 and J is TRBJ2-1; no clear D gene. Germline CDR1 reads SGHNT; CDR2 reads YYREEE (reference sequence). The V end lost 4 bases, the J end lost 6 bases, and 17 bases lay between the germline ends. The CDR3 length is 15 residues. CDR3 sequence reads: CASSRPGPPGNEQFF. CDR3 in DNA: TGTGCCAGCAGCAGACCCGGTCCTCCGGGCAATGAGCAGTTCTTC. The variable domain in full, with the rest retrieved from reference TRBV5-4 and TRBJ2-1, is ETGVTQSPTHLIKTRGQQVTLRCSSQSGHNTVSWYQQALGQGPQFIFQYYREEENGRGNFPPRFSGLQFPNYSSELNVNALELDDSALYLCASSRPGPPGNEQFFGPGTRLTVL.